This TCR beta chain was captured by sequencing in a study of T cell responses to AZD1222 COVID-19 vaccine (dated by TCRdb to the early 2020s). Looking at the study overall: AZD1222 recipients whose second dose came at about 4 weeks and those whose second dose came at about 12 weeks were combined into one group, since spike-specific TCR depth and breadth did not differ between the two schedules. Enrollment into the trials was organized by age into subgroups of 18-55, 56-69 and 70-plus years, and those subgroups contained about 150, 27 and 61 TCR-sequenced participants, respectively. A total of 233 trial participants underwent TCR sequencing, of whom about 200 had received two doses of AZD1222 and around 25 had received two doses of the MenACWY control vaccine.

The time point label for this specimen denotes: baseline before first vaccination. Samples from vaccinated people were obtained from the UK trials COV001 and COV002, which included a single-blind randomized controlled phase 2/3 trial of AZD1222 (ChAdOx1 nCoV-19) in healthy adults. Trial participant PBMC samples were collected at day 0 and day 28 after the second dose for TCRbeta chain sequencing. Broad study findings and their caveats: The 56-69-year group was small, and its depth increase did not reach significance, likely because of low power. The whole spike protein was spanned by vaccine-associated CD4 TCRs, and dominant responses were seen in regions 160-218 and 743-854. Because no day 14 peak-response samples were available, the repertoires could be characterized only after the peak T cell response. Most participants were white British and females outnumbered males, and the authors suggested that clonal diversity may have been underestimated. Reportedly, almost half of the unique spike-specific TCRs recognized epitopes lying outside the regions that are mutated in the B.1.351 and B.1.1.7 variants. After two AZD1222 doses, spike-specific TCR breadth and depth were significantly higher than at day 0 and than in MenACWY recipients. Conclusions about previously exposed vaccinees are limited because only five or six AZD1222 recipients were SARS-CoV-2 seropositive at baseline.

This clone was detected only once. Which antigen it targets is not known. It has no much larger one-base neighbor in the sample; base qualities were not kept. V loses 4 bases of germline sequence and J loses 9 bases, and the interval between the two ends is 15 bases. The CDR3 numbers 13 residues from cysteine through phenylalanine. Of the read, only the CDR3 DNA is kept; its 39 bases are in frame from base 1. The germline V gene sets CDR1 to SNHLY and CDR2 to FYNNEI. The CDR3 regions of human TCRbeta chains were analyzed by immunosequencing. Per the authors' processing: TCRs in the repertoires were matched against a reference library of SARS-CoV-2-specific TCRs that had been generated with the MIRA antigen-specificity platform. Breadth was defined as the fraction of unique TCRs that were SARS-CoV-2-associated. Depth was defined as the fraction of total T cells that were SARS-CoV-2-associated. Using the MIRA data, every spike-specific TCR was mapped to the spike region that the TCR reacted to and assigned to either a CD4 or a CD8 class. Log10-transformed breadth and depth values were compared by one-way ANOVA with Sidak's multiple comparisons tests. The table comes from immuneACCESS by way of TCRdb, which keeps in-frame sequences with V and J called. Part of the clones is missing from these tables; in studies checked, under half for an unresolved V gene and the rest for unknown reasons. The V and J calls and clone size were taken over from that table, and D and trimming were inferred from the DNA. Present in this sample are about 110,000 clones, 87% of which were seen just once. The ten largest clones represent approximately 5.2% of the sample.

The source is an adult in good health. The sequenced sample was peripheral blood, obtained on day 0 of AZD1222 vaccination. The rearranged chain carries TRBV2 and TRBJ1-2; the D gene identity is not certain. The CDR3 here reads CASSAGNLDSYTF. The DNA sequence is as follows: TGTGCCAGCAGTGCGGGAAATTTGGATAGCTACACCTTC.